Listed below are T cell receptor beta chains from one sample, sequenced in a study of blood T cell repertoires in COVID-19. Profiling relied on immunoSEQ multiplex PCR, and the TCRdb table lists in-frame clones only, not all of them. The sample yields around 62,000 clones, around 90% seen once. The sample was PBMCs or T cells enriched from blood (not recorded which). The receptors were sampled from a woman in her 40s who had recovered from COVID-19. Each CDR3 is given with its conserved first and last residue. D genes are given only for firm matches.

TRBJ1-4	-	TRBV11-3	CASSYRTARNEKLFF
TRBJ2-3	-	TRBV4-1	CASSQDPTGVTDTQYF
TRBJ2-1	TRBD2	TRBV6-2/TRBV6-3	CASSPTPGRHNEQFF
TRBJ2-7	TRBD2	TRBV4-1	CASSQGAISGREQYF
TRBJ1-2	TRBD1	TRBV5-4	CASRTGILNYGYTF
TRBJ2-5	-	TRBV3-1/TRBV3-2	CASSPTMSETQYF
TRBJ2-7	TRBD1	TRBV2	CASRGDRAIQREYEQYF
TRBJ1-5	-	TRBV12-5	CASGLTRQGNQPQHF
TRBJ1-2	-	TRBV24-1	CATSALYGYTF
TRBJ1-3	-	TRBV7-6	CASSLRPEEGSSGNTIYF
TRBJ1-1	TRBD1	TRBV19	CASSPRQGGTEAFF
TRBJ2-3	-	TRBV12-5	CASGLSSIGTDTQYF
TRBJ2-3	-	TRBV7-3	CASSLGGLYTDTQYF
TRBJ1-6	TRBD1	TRBV18	CASSSDRVSSYNSPLHF
TRBJ2-2	TRBD1	TRBV11-2	CASSSLTGPTGELFF
TRBJ1-1	TRBD1	TRBV6-5	CASGNRGRPNTEAFF
TRBJ1-2	-	TRBV14	CASSREGSLGGYTF
TRBJ2-7	-	TRBV6-1	CASSERGTAYEQYF
TRBJ1-2	-	TRBV7-8	CASSSTEINYGYTF
TRBJ2-5	TRBD1	TRBV5-4	CASRSFRTGGPETQYF
TRBJ2-3	-	TRBV24-1	CATSDFGPQGGSDTQYF
TRBJ1-3	-	TRBV9	CASSVNQKENLRYSGNTIYF
TRBJ1-5	-	TRBV4-1	CASSQAEGISNQPQHF
TRBJ1-2	-	TRBV11-2	CASSLDGGYYGYTF
TRBJ1-4	TRBD1	TRBV5-1	CASSLRTGQPPVWEKLFF
TRBJ2-5	TRBD2	TRBV5-1	CASSSLLAGGQETQYF
TRBJ2-5	-	TRBV18	CASSQGKVMQETQYF
TRBJ2-3	TRBD1	TRBV18	CASSPPAGTGDLDTQYF
TRBJ2-1	TRBD2	TRBV7-2	CASTLLAGGAGEQFF
TRBJ2-7	-	TRBV7-9	CASSLSDEQYF
TRBJ2-1	-	TRBV10-3	CAISEREISEQFF
TRBJ2-1	-	TRBV27	CASSHQGLDYNEQFF
TRBJ1-5	TRBD1	TRBV18	CASSRGTGVGQPQHF
TRBJ2-4	-	TRBV5-6	CASSLGGAKNIQYF
TRBJ2-2	-	TRBV6-6	CASSPQYSRAINTGELFF
TRBJ2-1	-	TRBV18	CASSPIGGNEQFF
TRBJ2-5	-	TRBV3-1/TRBV3-2	CASSQGPAGQETQYF
TRBJ2-6	-	TRBV6-2/TRBV6-3	CASSSDSSGANVLTF
TRBJ1-4	-	TRBV19	CASSPSGGINEKLFF
TRBJ2-7	-	TRBV5-5	CASSVGSAGSAEQYF
TRBJ1-3	TRBD1	TRBV7-8	CASSLGQGVYSGNTIYF
TRBJ1-1	TRBD1	TRBV10-3	CAIRGQDLTKAFF
TRBJ2-7	-	TRBV6-4	CASSDSIKDSPYEQYF
TRBJ2-3	TRBD2	TRBV6-2/TRBV6-3	CASSYSITSGEPDTQYF
TRBJ2-2	TRBD1	TRBV24-1	CATSDSAGTGVLGELFF